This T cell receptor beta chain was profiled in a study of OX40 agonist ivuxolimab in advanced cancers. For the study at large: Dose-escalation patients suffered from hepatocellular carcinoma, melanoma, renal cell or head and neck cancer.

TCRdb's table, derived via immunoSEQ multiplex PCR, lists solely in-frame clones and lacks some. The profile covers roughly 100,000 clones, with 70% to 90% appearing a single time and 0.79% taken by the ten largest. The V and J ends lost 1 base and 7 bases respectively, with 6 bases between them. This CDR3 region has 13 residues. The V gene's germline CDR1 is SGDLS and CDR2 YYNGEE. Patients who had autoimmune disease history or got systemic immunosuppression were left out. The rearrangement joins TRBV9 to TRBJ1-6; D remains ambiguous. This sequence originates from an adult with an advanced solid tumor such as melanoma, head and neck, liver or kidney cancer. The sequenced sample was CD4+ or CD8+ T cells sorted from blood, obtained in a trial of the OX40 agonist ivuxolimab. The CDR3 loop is CASSVWVNSPLHF. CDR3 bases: TGTGCCAGCAGCGTATGGGTAAATTCACCCCTCCACTTT.